Described below is a single T cell receptor (beta chain) sequence and its context. As yet, its antigen is unknown. Clones were sequenced by immunoSEQ multiplex PCR, and TCRdb holds only the in-frame ones, with some missing. This table has tens of thousands of clones, 87% appearing once. The data belong to a study of OX40 agonist ivuxolimab in advanced cancers. The overall study: Patients treated during dose escalation were battling hepatocellular carcinoma, melanoma, renal cell or head and neck cancer.

Study-wide points: In a subset of nonresponders, normalized T-cell clonal expansion was also low.

Patients with autoimmune history or systemic immunosuppression were excluded. Here the sequenced sample was CD4+ or CD8+ T cells sorted from blood, taken in a trial of the OX40 agonist ivuxolimab. This receptor was identified in an adult with an advanced solid tumor such as melanoma, head and neck, liver or kidney cancer.

Written as DNA, the CDR3 is TGTGCCAGCAGAAGGGAGACTACGAACTACGAGCAGTACTTC. The encoded protein is CASRRETTNYEQYF. This sequence joins TRBV2 and TRBJ2-7, with D possibly TRBD2 on 5 matching bases. This CDR3 is built from 14 residues. Trimming stripped 6 bases from V and 3 bases from J, with 15 bases between. Looked up from germline, CDR1 is SNHLY and CDR2 is FYNNEI.